The rows below give T cell receptor beta chains drawn from one sample of a study of shared clonotypes between healthy human individuals. This table comes from immunoSEQ multiplex PCR, and its TCRdb copy is limited to in-frame clones, with some not included. The sample lists about 1.1 million clones, approximately 80% occurring once. Sequencing was carried out using memory CD4+ T cells from PBMCs. These receptor sequences come from a man in his late teens or twenties in good health. Some clones in this sample may be carry-over from other donors' samples. Both conserved end residues are part of each CDR3.

v_gene	j_gene	CDR3aa
TRBV10-3	TRBJ2-1	CAISDPGLAGGYEQFF
TRBV6-1	TRBJ1-1	CASSDRGYTTEAFF
TRBV18	TRBJ2-1	CASSPPLGGPYNEQFF
TRBV28	TRBJ1-5	CASSFSPGKANQPQHF
TRBV7-2	TRBJ2-2	CASSLGAGELFF
TRBV5-4	TRBJ2-7	CASSLLAGSLYEQYF
TRBV4-1	TRBJ2-7	CASSPTHGTYEQYF
TRBV2	TRBJ2-5	CASSYLPRETQYF
TRBV6-5	TRBJ1-2	CASSIGGINYGYTF
TRBV5-1	TRBJ2-7	CASSLLPGTYEQYF
TRBV11-1	TRBJ2-1	CASSLGTSAYNEQFF
TRBV9	TRBJ1-3	CASSSGATGDGNTIYF
TRBV14	TRBJ2-2	CASSLQRVWNTGELFF
TRBV27	TRBJ2-7	CASSSTQWADEQYF
TRBV5-1	TRBJ2-7	CASSFSYGGAYEQYF
TRBV7-9	TRBJ2-7	CASSWDRAAREQYF
TRBV27	TRBJ1-2	CASSSRQGAIANYGYTF
TRBV5-1	TRBJ2-7	CASSLVGGPPSYEQYF
TRBV6-1	TRBJ2-5	CASSEAPRGRVQETQYF
TRBV10-3	TRBJ2-7	CAINDGTTDEQYF
TRBV5-7	TRBJ2-1	CASSLVASSYNEQFF
TRBV6-1	TRBJ2-7	CASSDRIAVAPHEQYF
TRBV7-8	TRBJ2-5	CASSLRRGPGETQYF
TRBV5-4	TRBJ2-5	CASSLGPGLAGAQETQYF
TRBV6-1	TRBJ2-3	CASSDHRERGDTQYF
TRBV28	TRBJ1-5	CASSFNQPQHF
TRBV7-9	TRBJ2-7	CASSVWGQGGGYEQYF
TRBV5-1	TRBJ2-2	CASSPRQGTGELFF
TRBV7-2	TRBJ2-1	CASSEPGLTFNEQFF
TRBV28	TRBJ1-2	CASSYSHYGYTF
TRBV14	TRBJ2-5	CASSQEMVETQYF
TRBV7-9	TRBJ2-7	CASSFSSYEQYF
TRBV7-3	TRBJ2-5	CASSLTSSETQYF
TRBV5-1	TRBJ1-4	CASSEPPTNEKLFF
TRBV5-4	TRBJ1-1	CASSLARGEDTEAFF
TRBV28	TRBJ2-1	CASRLSGLDNEQFF
TRBV7-2	TRBJ2-1	CASSSPQGRAYNEQFF
TRBV5-1	TRBJ1-2	CASSLDPGLYGYTF
TRBV29-1	TRBJ2-3	CSVQLGRGSTDTQYF
TRBV7-3	TRBJ2-1	CASSLTSGGGSYNEQFF
TRBV18	TRBJ2-2	CASSSDQPRNTGELFF
TRBV18	TRBJ2-3	CASSPWTGSHSDTQYF
TRBV27	TRBJ2-7	CASSLGEGPKQYF
TRBV5-1	TRBJ1-4	CASSLGVATNEKLFF
TRBV5-1	TRBJ1-3	CASSSQGSGNTIYF
TRBV6-1	TRBJ1-1	CASTSRGNTEAFF
TRBV27	TRBJ1-3	CASSDRRDTIYF